What follows are 11 T cell receptor beta chains derived from one specimen sequenced in a study of cytomegalovirus exposure and HLA in healthy donors. The primer mix had 60 Vbeta and 13 Jbeta primers. The protocol was immunoSEQ multiplex PCR, while the TCRdb copy is restricted to in-frame clones and leaves out a portion. The sample consists of approximately 140,000 clones, about four fifths of them appearing once. The sequenced material came from PBMCs. Receptors were obtained from a man between 18 and 35 years old in good health and CMV-seropositive.

The J gene is TRBJ1-5, the V gene TRBV27, with D possibly TRBD1 on 6 matching bases. This CDR3 has 14 residues. Trimming removed 2 bases from V and 5 bases from J, with 10 bases in between. Germline V gene sequence: CDR1 MNHEY, CDR2 SMNVEV (reference sequence). The CDR3 reads CASSLQGIHQPQHF. CDR3 DNA: TGTGCCAGCAGTTTACAGGGGATCCATCAGCCCCAGCATTTT.

The chain carries TRBV19 and TRBJ1-5; D might be TRBD1 (6 bases). V dropped 5 bases and J dropped 0 bases, with 17 bases sitting between them. The V gene's germline CDR1 is LNHDA and CDR2 SQIVND (reference sequence). There are 17 residues in the CDR3. CDR3 loop: CASSGGWGQVSNQPQHF. The CDR3 DNA reads TGTGCCAGTAGTGGGGGATGGGGGCAGGTTAGCAATCAGCCCCAGCATTTT.

The sample holds a few counts of this clone. The V and J genes are TRBV5-4 and TRBJ1-2, with 7 nucleotides matching TRBD1. V lost 3 bases to trimming and J lost 7 bases; unmatched junction nucleotides: 6. This CDR3 is built from 13 residues. The germline CDR1 and CDR2 sequences are SGHNT and YYREEE (reference sequence). CDR3 amino acids: CASSSQGPFGYTF. The CDR3 DNA follows: TGTGCCAGCAGCTCACAGGGGCCGTTTGGCTACACCTTC. Variable domain in full (rest from reference TRBV5-4 and TRBJ1-2): ETGVTQSPTHLIKTRGQQVTLRCSSQSGHNTVSWYQQALGQGPQFIFQYYREEENGRGNFPPRFSGLQFPNYSSELNVNALELDDSALYLCASSSQGPFGYTFGSGTRLTVV.

The chain joins TRBV29-1 to TRBJ2-2, with 7 bases matching TRBD2. CDR1 SQVTM and CDR2 ANQGSEA come from the germline V gene. This CDR3 contains 11 residues. V lost 6 bases to trimming and J lost 7 bases; unmatched junction nucleotides: 2. CDR3 nucleotides: TGCAGCGTGGGAGGGGACGGGGAGCTGTTTTTT. Its protein is CSVGGDGELFF.

This clone was observed a single time. V and J are TRBV4-1 and TRBJ2-7, with D perhaps TRBD1 (6 bases). Germline CDR1 MGHRA, CDR2 YSYEKL. The CDR3 totals 19 residues. Trimming cost V 1 base and J 3 bases, with 25 bases left between them. The CDR3 region is CASSQVEIGGTWSIYEQYF. The CDR3 DNA reads TGCGCCAGCAGCCAAGTTGAGATAGGGGGAACGTGGAGTATCTACGAGCAGTACTTC.

The rearrangement uses TRBV7-6 and TRBJ2-1; D is unclear. V was clipped by 4 bases and J by 0 bases, with 10 bases between them. Germline assignment: CDR1 SGHVS and CDR2 FNYEAQ. This CDR3 comprises 15 residues. CDR3 sequence (DNA): TGTGCCAGCAGCTCTCTCCGGTTCTCCTACAATGAGCAGTTCTTC. Amino acid sequence: CASSSLRFSYNEQFF.

As DNA, the CDR3 is TGCAGCGTTGGAGAGGGGGGGACCGAGGCTTTCTTT. As protein: CSVGEGGTEAFF. The chain has TRBV29-1 and TRBJ1-1; maybe TRBD1 (6 bases). Trimming shortened V by 4 bases and J by 11 bases, and 17 bases separated the two germline ends. Per germline, CDR1 SQVTM and CDR2 ANQGSEA. The CDR3 loop spans 12 amino acids.

The chain uses TRBV6-5 and TRBJ1-5; 9 bases line up with TRBD1. V dropped 1 base and J dropped 5; count of bases not matched to a gene: 6. This CDR3 spans 16 amino acids. The germline gives CDR1 MNHEY, CDR2 SVGAGI. CDR3 sequence: CASSYYGGQGDQPQHF. The CDR3 coding sequence is TGTGCCAGCAGTTACTATGGGGGACAGGGAGATCAGCCCCAGCATTTT.

The V gene is TRBV5-6, the J gene TRBJ2-7; a possible D gene is TRBD1 (6 bases). The CDR3 runs 14 residues. The germline V gene has CDR1 SGHDT and CDR2 YYEEEE. V lost 4 bases and J 3 bases, leaving 14 bases between the germline ends. The CDR3 spells CASSPDYRDYEQYF. Here the CDR3 DNA reads TGTGCCAGCAGCCCGGATTACAGGGACTACGAGCAGTACTTC.

This sequence joins TRBV7-6 and TRBJ1-4, with D possibly matching TRBD1 (6 bases). V was shortened by 6 bases and J by 9 bases, with 14 bases between the two germline ends. Germline CDR1 SGHVS, CDR2 FNYEAQ. The CDR3 length is 13 residues. DNA for the CDR3: TGTGCCAGCAGGGGACGGGACACTCAAAAACTGTTTTTT. This encodes CASRGRDTQKLFF.

The rearrangement joins TRBV4-1 to TRBJ1-5; 10 bases agree with TRBD1. Germline trimming cut 1 base from V and 5 bases from J; bases unmatched to any gene: 8. The CDR3 is made up of 17 amino acids. CDR1 and CDR2 from the germline V gene are MGHRA and YSYEKL. The CDR3 DNA sequence: TGCGCCAGCAGCCAAGGGTTGGGACAGGGGCGGTATCAGCCCCAGCATTTT. Protein product: CASSQGLGQGRYQPQHF.